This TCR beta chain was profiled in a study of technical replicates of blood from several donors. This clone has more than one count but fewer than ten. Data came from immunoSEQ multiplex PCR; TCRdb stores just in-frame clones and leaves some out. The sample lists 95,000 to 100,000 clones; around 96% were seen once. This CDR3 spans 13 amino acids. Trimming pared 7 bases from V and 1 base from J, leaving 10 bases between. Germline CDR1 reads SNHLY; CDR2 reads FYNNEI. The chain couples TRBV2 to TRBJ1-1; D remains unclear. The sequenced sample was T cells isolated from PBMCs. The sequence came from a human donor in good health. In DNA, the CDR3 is TGTGCCAGCAAGCGTGCCTCGAACACTGAAGCTTTCTTT. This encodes CASKRASNTEAFF.